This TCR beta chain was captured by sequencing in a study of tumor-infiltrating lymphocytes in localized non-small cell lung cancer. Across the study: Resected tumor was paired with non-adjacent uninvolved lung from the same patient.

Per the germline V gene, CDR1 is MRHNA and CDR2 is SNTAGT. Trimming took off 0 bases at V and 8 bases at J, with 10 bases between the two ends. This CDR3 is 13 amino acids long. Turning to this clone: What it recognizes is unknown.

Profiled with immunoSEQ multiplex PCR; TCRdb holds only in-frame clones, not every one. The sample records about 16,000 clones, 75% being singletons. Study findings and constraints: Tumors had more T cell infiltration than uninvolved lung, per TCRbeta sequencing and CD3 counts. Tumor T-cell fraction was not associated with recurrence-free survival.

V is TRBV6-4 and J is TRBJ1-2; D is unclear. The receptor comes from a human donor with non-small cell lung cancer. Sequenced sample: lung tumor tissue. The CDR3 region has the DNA TGTGCCAGCAGTGACTCGGGCGGGTTAGGCTACACCTTC. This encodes CASSDSGGLGYTF.